What follows are 4 T cell receptor beta chains derived from one specimen sequenced in a study of cytomegalovirus exposure and HLA in healthy donors. Primers included in the PCR were 60 Vbeta and 13 Jbeta primers. Method: immunoSEQ multiplex PCR; TCRdb's copy keeps in-frame clones and lacks some. The sample lists roughly 190,000 clones; about 85% were seen once. Source material: PBMCs. All receptors come from a boy between 2 and 10 years old in good health and CMV-seronegative.

The chain joins TRBV27 to TRBJ2-2; 7 nucleotides line up with TRBD2. The CDR3 length is 16 residues. After removal of 3 bases from V and 2 bases from J, the junction contained 6 bases not matched to a gene. Germline V gene data show CDR1 as MNHEY and CDR2 as SMNVEV (reference sequence). The CDR3 spells CASSFTGTINTGELFF. Here the CDR3 DNA reads TGTGCCAGCAGTTTCACTGGGACTATTAACACCGGGGAGCTGTTTTTT.

This chain uses TRBV9 with TRBJ2-3, with 11 bases identical to TRBD1. V lost 3 bases and J lost 4; bases outside the gene matches: 4. This CDR3 has 15 residues. The V gene's germline CDR1 is SGDLS and CDR2 YYNGEE. CDR3 in DNA: TGTGCCAGCAGCGGACCGGGACAGGGGGCAGATACGCAGTATTTT. The encoded protein is CASSGPGQGADTQYF.

As for this clone: Different DNA sequences within this sample yield the same CDR3. The chain carries TRBV6-5 and TRBJ1-1, with unresolved D. Germline V lookup: CDR1 MNHEY, CDR2 SVGAGI. The CDR3 extends over 14 amino acids. V dropped 0 bases and J dropped 0 bases, with 5 bases sitting between them. CDR3 residues: CASSYSQVNTEAFF. CDR3 sequence (DNA): TGTGCCAGCAGTTACTCTCAGGTGAACACTGAAGCTTTCTTT.

The chain carries TRBV2 and TRBJ1-5; maybe TRBD1 (6 bases). Trimming removed 4 bases from V and 0 bases from J, with 10 bases in between. The V gene's germline CDR1 is SNHLY and CDR2 FYNNEI. The CDR3 sequence is 15 residues long. CDR3 nucleotide sequence: TGTGCCAGCAGTGGGACAGATTATAGCAATCAGCCCCAGCATTTT. Encoded protein: CASSGTDYSNQPQHF.